This T cell receptor beta chain was obtained from a study of beta chain bispecific antibodies for T cell cancers. Study information: Sequenced cells survived coculture with leukemia lines plus bispecific antibodies.

Blood mononuclear cells were expanded for around three days using either OKT3 anti-CD3 antibody or CD3/CD28 beads. Study-wide findings and caveats: Most targeted TRBV signal came from the leukemia cell line cells, not normal T cells.

This clonotype has at least ten counts. As yet, its antigen is unknown. Unique molecular identifier barcodes measured each clonotype's abundance. TCRdb reprocessed the 5' RACE reads via MiXCR and lists one record per CDR3 protein. The sample lists about 17,000 distinct CDR3 sequences, 2% to 2.5% occurring once. This TCR came from a human donor in good health. Some clones in this sample may be carry-over from other donors' samples. Sequencing was carried out using healthy donor T cells cultured with leukemia cells.

CDR3 loop: CASSISSTGNTIYF. CDR3 nucleotide sequence: TGTGCCAGTAGTATCTCCAGCACGGGAAACACCATATATTTT. The rearrangement links TRBV19 to TRBJ1-3; D unresolved. The CDR3 extends over 14 amino acids. Trimming left V 3 bases short and J 4 bases short, with 10 bases between. Germline V gene sequence: CDR1 LNHDA, CDR2 SQIVND (reference sequence).